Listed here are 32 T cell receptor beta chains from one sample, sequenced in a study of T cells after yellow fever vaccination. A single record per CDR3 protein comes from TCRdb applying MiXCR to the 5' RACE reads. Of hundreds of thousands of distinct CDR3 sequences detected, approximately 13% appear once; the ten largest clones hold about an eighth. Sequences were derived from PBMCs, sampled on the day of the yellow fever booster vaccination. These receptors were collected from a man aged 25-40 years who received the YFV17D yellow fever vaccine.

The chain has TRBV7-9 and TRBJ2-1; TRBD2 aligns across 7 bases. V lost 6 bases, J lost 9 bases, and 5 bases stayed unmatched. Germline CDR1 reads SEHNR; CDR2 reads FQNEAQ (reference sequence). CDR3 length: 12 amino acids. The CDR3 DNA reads TGTGCCAGCAGGATACTAGCGTCTGAGCAGTTCTTC. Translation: CASRILASEQFF.

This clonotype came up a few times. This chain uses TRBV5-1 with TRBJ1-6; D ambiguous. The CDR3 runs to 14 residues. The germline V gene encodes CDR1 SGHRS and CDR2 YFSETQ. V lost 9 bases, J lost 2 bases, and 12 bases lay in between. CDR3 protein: CATRLGPYNSPLHF. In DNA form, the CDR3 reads TGCGCCACCCGGCTAGGACCCTATAATTCACCCCTCCACTTT.

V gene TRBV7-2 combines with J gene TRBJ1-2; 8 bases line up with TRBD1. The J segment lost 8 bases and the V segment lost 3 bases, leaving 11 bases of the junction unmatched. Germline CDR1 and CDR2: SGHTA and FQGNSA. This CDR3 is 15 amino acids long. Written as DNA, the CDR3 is TGTGCCAGCAGCTTGCATAATTTGGACAGGGACGGCTACACCTTC. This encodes CASSLHNLDRDGYTF.

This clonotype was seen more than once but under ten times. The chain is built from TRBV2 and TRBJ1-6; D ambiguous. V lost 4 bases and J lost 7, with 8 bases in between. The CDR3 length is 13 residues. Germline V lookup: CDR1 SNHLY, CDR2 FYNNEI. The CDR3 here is CASSGQTNSPLHF. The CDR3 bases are TGTGCCAGCAGTGGGCAGACCAATTCACCCCTCCACTTT.

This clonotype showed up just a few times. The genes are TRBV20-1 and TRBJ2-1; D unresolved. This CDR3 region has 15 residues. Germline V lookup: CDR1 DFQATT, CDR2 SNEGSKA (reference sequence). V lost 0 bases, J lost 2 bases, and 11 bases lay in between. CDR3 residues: CSARDRGGPYNEQFF. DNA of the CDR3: TGCAGTGCTAGAGATCGAGGCGGACCCTACAATGAGCAGTTCTTC.

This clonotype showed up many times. The CDR3 here is CASSLGARGSPLHF. In DNA, the CDR3 is TGTGCCAGCAGTTTGGGGGCAAGAGGGTCACCCCTCCACTTT. The chain combines TRBV12-3 or TRBV12-4 with TRBJ1-6, with D perhaps matching TRBD1 (6 bases). The CDR3 length is 14 residues. V was trimmed by 3 bases and J by 10 bases, leaving 13 bases between them.

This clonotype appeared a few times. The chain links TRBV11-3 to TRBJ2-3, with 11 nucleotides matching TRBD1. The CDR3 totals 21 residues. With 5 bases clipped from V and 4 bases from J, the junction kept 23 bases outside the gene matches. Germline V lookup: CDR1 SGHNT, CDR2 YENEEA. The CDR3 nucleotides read TGTGCCAGCAGCCAGGGACAGGGGGGACTATGGCGCGGAGCGGACCCAGATACGCAGTATTTT. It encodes CASSQGQGGLWRGADPDTQYF.

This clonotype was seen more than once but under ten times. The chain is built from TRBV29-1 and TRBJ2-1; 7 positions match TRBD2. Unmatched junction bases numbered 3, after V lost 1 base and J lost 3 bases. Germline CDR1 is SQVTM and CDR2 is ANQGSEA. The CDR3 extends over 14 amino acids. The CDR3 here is CSVEGREFYNEQFF. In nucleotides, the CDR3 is TGCAGCGTTGAAGGGCGGGAGTTCTACAATGAGCAGTTCTTC.

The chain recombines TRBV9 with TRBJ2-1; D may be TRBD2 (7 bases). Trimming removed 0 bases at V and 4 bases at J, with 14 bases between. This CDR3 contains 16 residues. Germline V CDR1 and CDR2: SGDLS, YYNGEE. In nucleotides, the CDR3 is TGTGCCAGCAGCGTAGAGGGGGGGGGCTCGTACAATGAGCAGTTCTTC. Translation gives CASSVEGGGSYNEQFF.

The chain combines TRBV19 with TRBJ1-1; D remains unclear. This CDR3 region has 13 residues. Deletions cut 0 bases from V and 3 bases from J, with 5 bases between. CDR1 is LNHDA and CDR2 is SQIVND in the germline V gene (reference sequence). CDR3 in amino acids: CASSIERDTEAFF. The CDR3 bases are TGTGCCAGTAGTATAGAAAGGGACACTGAAGCTTTCTTT.

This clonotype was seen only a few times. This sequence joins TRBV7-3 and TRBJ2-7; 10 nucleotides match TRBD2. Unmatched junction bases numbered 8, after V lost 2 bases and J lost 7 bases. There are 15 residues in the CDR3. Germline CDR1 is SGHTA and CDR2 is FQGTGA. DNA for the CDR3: TGTGCCAGCAGCTTATTCCTAGCGGGAGCTCGAGAGCAGTACTTC. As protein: CASSLFLAGAREQYF.

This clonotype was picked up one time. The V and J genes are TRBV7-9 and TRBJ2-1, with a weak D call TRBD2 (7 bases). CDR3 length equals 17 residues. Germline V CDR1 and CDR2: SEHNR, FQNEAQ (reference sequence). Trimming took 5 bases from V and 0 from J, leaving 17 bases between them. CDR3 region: CASSPRDGGASYNEQFF. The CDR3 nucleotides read TGTGCCAGCAGCCCCCGGGATGGGGGGGCCTCCTACAATGAGCAGTTCTTC.

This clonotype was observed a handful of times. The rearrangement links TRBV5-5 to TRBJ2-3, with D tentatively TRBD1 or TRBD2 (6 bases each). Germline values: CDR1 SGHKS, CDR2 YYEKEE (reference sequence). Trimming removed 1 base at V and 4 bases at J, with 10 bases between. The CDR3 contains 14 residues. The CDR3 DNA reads TGTGCCAGCAGCTTGTTCGGGGGCCCAGATACGCAGTATTTT. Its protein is CASSLFGGPDTQYF. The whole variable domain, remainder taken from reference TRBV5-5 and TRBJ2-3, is DAGVTQSPTHLIKTRGQQVTLRCSPISGHKSVSWYQQVLGQGPQFIFQYYEKEERGRGNFPDRFSARQFPNYSSELNVNALLLGDSALYLCASSLFGGPDTQYFGPGTRLTVL.

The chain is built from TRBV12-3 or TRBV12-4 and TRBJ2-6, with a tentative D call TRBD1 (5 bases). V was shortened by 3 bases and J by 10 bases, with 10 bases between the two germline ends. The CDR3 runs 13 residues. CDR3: CASSFRQSNVLTF. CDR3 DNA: TGTGCCAGCAGTTTTAGACAGTCTAACGTCCTGACTTTC.

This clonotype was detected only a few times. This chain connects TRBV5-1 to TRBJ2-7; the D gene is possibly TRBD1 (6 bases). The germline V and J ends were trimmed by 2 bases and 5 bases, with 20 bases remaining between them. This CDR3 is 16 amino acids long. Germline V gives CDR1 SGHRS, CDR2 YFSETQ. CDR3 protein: CASSLKGVRGENEQYF. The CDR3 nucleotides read TGCGCCAGCAGCTTAAAGGGGGTCCGAGGGGAGAACGAGCAGTACTTC.

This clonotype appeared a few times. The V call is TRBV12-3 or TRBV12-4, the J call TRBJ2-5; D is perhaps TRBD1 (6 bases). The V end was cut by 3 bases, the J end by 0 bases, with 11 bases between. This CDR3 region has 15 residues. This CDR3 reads CASSFAGVNQETQYF. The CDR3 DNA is TGTGCCAGCAGTTTCGCAGGGGTTAACCAAGAGACCCAGTACTTC.

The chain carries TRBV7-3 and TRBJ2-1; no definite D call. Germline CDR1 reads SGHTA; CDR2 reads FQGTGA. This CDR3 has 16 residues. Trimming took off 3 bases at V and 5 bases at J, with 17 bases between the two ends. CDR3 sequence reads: CASSFLPLRSNNEQFF. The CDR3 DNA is TGTGCCAGCAGCTTTCTTCCTCTCCGCTCAAACAATGAGCAGTTCTTC.

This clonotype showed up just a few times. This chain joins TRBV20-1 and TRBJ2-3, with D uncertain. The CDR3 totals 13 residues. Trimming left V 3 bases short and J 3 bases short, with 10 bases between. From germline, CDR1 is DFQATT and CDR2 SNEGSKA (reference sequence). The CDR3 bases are TGCAGTGCTAGTGACCTCTTGACAGATACGCAGTATTTT. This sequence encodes CSASDLLTDTQYF.

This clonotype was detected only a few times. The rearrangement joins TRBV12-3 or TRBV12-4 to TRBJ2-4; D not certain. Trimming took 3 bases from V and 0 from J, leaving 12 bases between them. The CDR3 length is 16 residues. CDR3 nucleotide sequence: TGTGCCAGCAGTTTTCTCGGCCACCTAGCCAAAAACATTCAGTACTTC. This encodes CASSFLGHLAKNIQYF.

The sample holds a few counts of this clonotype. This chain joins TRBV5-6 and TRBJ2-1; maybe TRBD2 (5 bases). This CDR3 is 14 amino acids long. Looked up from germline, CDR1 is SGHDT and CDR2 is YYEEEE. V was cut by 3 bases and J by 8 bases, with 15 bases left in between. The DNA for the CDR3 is TGTGCCAGCAGCTCCGTGGGTAGCGCCTATGAGCAGTTCTTC. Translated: CASSSVGSAYEQFF.

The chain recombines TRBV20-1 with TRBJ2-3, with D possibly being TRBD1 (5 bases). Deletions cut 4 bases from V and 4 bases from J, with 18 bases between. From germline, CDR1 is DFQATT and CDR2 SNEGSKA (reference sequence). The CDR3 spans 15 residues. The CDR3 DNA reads TGCAGTGCTATGAACAGGTCCGTTTTAGCAGATACGCAGTATTTT. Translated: CSAMNRSVLADTQYF.

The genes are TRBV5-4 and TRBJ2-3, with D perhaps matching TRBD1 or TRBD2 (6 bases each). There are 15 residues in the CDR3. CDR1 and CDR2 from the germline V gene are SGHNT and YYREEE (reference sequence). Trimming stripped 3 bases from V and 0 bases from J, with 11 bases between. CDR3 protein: CASSSGAASTDTQYF. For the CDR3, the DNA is TGTGCCAGCAGCTCGGGGGCGGCTAGCACAGATACGCAGTATTTT.

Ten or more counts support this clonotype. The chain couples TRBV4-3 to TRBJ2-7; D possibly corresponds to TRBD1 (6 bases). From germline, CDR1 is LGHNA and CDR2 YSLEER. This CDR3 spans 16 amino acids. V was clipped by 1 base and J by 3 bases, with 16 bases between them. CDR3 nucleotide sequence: TGCGCCAGCAGCCAAGGATTCGCAGGGGCGTTCTACGAGCAGTACTTC. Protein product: CASSQGFAGAFYEQYF.

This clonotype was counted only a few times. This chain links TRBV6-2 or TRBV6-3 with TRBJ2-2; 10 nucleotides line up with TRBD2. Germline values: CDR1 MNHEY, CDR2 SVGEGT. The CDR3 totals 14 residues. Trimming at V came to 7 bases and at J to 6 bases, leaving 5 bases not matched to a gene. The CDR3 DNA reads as TGTGCCAGCAAAGCGGGAGGGCCGTCCGGGGAGCTGTTTTTT. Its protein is CASKAGGPSGELFF.

CDR3 sequence (DNA): TGCGCCAGTTTTGGGGGGGGCTTACAGTTCTTC. The encoded protein is CASFGGGLQFF. The V gene is TRBV10-2, the J gene TRBJ2-1, with D perhaps TRBD2 (7 bases). CDR3 length equals 11 residues. Germline CDR1 is WSHSY and CDR2 is SAAADI. Trimming shortened V by 9 bases and J by 13 bases, and 16 bases separated the two germline ends.

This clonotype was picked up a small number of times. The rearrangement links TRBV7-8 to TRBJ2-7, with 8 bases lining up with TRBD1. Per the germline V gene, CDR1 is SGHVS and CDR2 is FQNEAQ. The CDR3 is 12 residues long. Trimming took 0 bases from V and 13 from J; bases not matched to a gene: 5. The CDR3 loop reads CASSLAGQESYF. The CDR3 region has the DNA TGTGCCAGCAGCTTAGCGGGACAGGAAAGCTACTTC.

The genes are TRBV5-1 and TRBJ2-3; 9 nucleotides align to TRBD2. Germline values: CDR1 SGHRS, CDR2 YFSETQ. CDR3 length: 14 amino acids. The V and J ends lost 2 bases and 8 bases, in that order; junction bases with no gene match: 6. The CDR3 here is CASSFQREAGTQYF. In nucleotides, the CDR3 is TGCGCCAGCAGCTTCCAGCGGGAGGCGGGTACGCAGTATTTT.

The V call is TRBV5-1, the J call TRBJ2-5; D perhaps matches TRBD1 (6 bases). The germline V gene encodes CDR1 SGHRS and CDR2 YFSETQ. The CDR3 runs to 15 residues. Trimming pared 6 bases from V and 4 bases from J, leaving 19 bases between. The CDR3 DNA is TGCGCCAGCACAATTTCAGGGGTGGAAGGAGAGACCCAGTACTTC. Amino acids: CASTISGVEGETQYF.

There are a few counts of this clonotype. The CDR3 protein is CASATRVNYQPQHF. CDR3 DNA sequence: TGTGCCAGCGCCACACGGGTCAACTATCAGCCCCAGCATTTT. The genes are TRBV21-1 and TRBJ1-5. TRBV21-1 is noted as a pseudogene. This CDR3 has 14 residues.

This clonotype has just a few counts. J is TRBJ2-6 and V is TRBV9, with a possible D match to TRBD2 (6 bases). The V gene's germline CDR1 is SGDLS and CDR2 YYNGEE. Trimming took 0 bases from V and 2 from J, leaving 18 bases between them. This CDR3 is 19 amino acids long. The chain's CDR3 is CASSVDLGFWEAGANVLTF. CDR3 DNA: TGTGCCAGCAGCGTAGATTTGGGATTCTGGGAGGCTGGGGCCAACGTCCTGACTTTC.

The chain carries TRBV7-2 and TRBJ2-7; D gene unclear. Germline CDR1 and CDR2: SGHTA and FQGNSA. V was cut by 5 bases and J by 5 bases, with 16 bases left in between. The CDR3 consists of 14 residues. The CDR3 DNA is TGTGCCAGCAGCGGCGACTCTATCCTAGACGAGCAGTACTTC. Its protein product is CASSGDSILDEQYF.

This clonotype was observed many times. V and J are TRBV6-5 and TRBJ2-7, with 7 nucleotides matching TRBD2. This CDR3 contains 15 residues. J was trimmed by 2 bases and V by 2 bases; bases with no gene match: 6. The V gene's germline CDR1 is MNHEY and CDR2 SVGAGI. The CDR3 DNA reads TGTGCCAGCAGTTACCGGACTAGTTTAACCTACGAGCAGTACTTC. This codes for CASSYRTSLTYEQYF.